Below, 30 T cell receptor beta chains from the same sample are listed, as sequenced in a study of post-analysis software for immune sequencing data. The study's findings and limits: Relative to controls, patients had a few TRBV segments at higher frequency, with TRBV5-6, TRBV5-1 and TRBV20-1 among these.

These receptors lack a known antigen. TCR beta libraries were prepared from cDNA with unique molecular identifiers. TCRdb redid the calling of the PCR reads with MiXCR, one entry per CDR3 protein. The data show a few hundred thousand distinct CDR3 sequences, about 39% seen once. Sequencing was done on a sample of blood. These receptors all stem from a girl aged 2-9 years with multiple sclerosis.

The chain links TRBV20-1 to TRBJ2-3, with D possibly matching TRBD1 (5 bases). CDR1 and CDR2 (germline): DFQATT, SNEGSKA (reference sequence). This CDR3 is 13 amino acids long. The ends were cut back, 3 bases at V and 0 bases at J, with 7 bases in the middle. DNA of the CDR3: TGCAGTGCTAGCGGACAAAGCACAGATACGCAGTATTTT. It is translated as CSASGQSTDTQYF.

This clonotype turned up a few times. V and J are TRBV27 and TRBJ2-1, with 7 nucleotides matching TRBD1. Germline V lookup: CDR1 MNHEY, CDR2 SMNVEV (reference sequence). The ends lost 8 bases at V and 5 bases at J; junction bases unmatched: 12. The CDR3 length is 15 residues. The DNA of the CDR3 is TGTGCCAGCCGGGTGTGGGACAGAGAACACAATGAGCAGTTCTTC. Residues: CASRVWDREHNEQFF.

The chain is built from TRBV4-1 and TRBJ2-3, with 12 bases identical to TRBD2. From germline, CDR1 is MGHRA and CDR2 YSYEKL. Trimming cost V 3 bases and J 6 bases; bases outside gene matches: 10. This CDR3 contains 17 residues. CDR3 protein: CASSQGPSGGAGDTQYF. The CDR3 DNA is TGCGCCAGCAGCCAGGGCCCTAGCGGGGGGGCAGGTGATACGCAGTATTTT.

This rearrangement joins TRBV2 to TRBJ1-2, with 10 bases lining up with TRBD1. CDR1 SNHLY and CDR2 FYNNEI come from the germline V gene. V gave up 6 bases and J gave up 4 bases; unmatched junction bases: 8. CDR3 length: 15 residues. The DNA for the CDR3 is TGTGCCAGCAGAGTCTTCCGGGACAGGGGCTATGGCTACACCTTC. Amino acid sequence: CASRVFRDRGYGYTF.

This clonotype appeared a single time. This chain links TRBV5-1 with TRBJ1-1, with D possibly being TRBD1 (5 bases). V was cut by 8 bases and J by 8 bases, with 19 bases left in between. The CDR3 sequence is 13 residues long. CDR1 SGHRS and CDR2 YFSETQ come from the germline V gene. The CDR3 nucleotides are TGCGCCAGTTCGGACACCTTTGGTTTCGAAGCTTTCTTT. It translates to CASSDTFGFEAFF.

This clonotype was detected a few times. This chain uses TRBV28 with TRBJ2-7; 10 bases map to TRBD1. With 4 bases clipped from V and 4 bases from J, the junction kept 7 bases outside the gene matches. Germline assignment: CDR1 MDHEN and CDR2 SYDVKM. The CDR3 has 15 amino acids. The CDR3 is CASSSATGGAYEQYF. The CDR3 DNA sequence: TGTGCCAGCAGTTCTGCGACAGGGGGCGCATACGAGCAGTACTTC.

The chain uses TRBV7-3 and TRBJ1-3, with a tentative D call TRBD1 (5 bases). CDR3 length equals 14 residues. Germline V CDR1 and CDR2: SGHTA, FQGTGA. Trimming shortened V by 2 bases and J by 1 base, and 6 bases separated the two germline ends. The DNA for the CDR3 is TGTGCCAGCAGCTTAGGGGGATCTGGAAACACCATATATTTT. Encoded protein: CASSLGGSGNTIYF.

The chain combines TRBV27 with TRBJ2-7; D not certain. The CDR3 covers 14 residues. V dropped 4 bases and J dropped 7 bases, with 17 bases sitting between them. CDR1 is MNHEY and CDR2 is SMNVEV in the germline V gene (reference sequence). As DNA, the CDR3 is TGTGCCAGCAGTTCCCCCGGGCCAGTAAGGGAGCAGTACTTC. Its translation: CASSSPGPVREQYF.

This chain joins TRBV6-6 and TRBJ1-2; D not resolved. The V end was cut by 5 bases, the J end by 6 bases, with 16 bases between. Germline CDR1 and CDR2: MNHNY and SVGAGI (reference sequence). This CDR3 comprises 14 residues. In DNA form, the CDR3 reads TGTGCCAGCAGTATCGAGACCTGGGCCAATGGCTACACCTTC. Translation gives CASSIETWANGYTF.

The V and J genes are TRBV7-8 and TRBJ2-1, with D possibly matching TRBD2 (7 bases). CDR1 SGHVS and CDR2 FQNEAQ come from the germline V gene. Between the trimmed V and J ends, which lost 5 bases and 15 bases, there was a span of 23 bases. The CDR3 covers 14 residues. CDR3: CASSPGAGALGRFF. CDR3 sequence (DNA): TGTGCCAGCAGCCCCGGTGCGGGGGCCCTAGGGCGGTTCTTC.

The genes are TRBV6-1 and TRBJ2-4; D perhaps matches TRBD2 (5 bases). The end of the DNA fits TRBJ2-7 better, so the J call may be wrong. The CDR3 spans 15 residues. Germline V CDR1 and CDR2: MNHNS, SASEGT. The CDR3 loop is CASSEFRGPPCEQYF. The CDR3 DNA reads TGTGCCAGCAGTGAATTCCGGGGTCCTCCCTGCGAGCAGTACTTC.

The chain combines TRBV12-3 or TRBV12-4 with TRBJ2-3, with TRBD2 matching over 7 bases. This CDR3 is built from 15 residues. Trimming cost V 8 bases and J 0 bases; bases outside gene matches: 8. The CDR3 region has the DNA TGTGCCAGCGATGACGGCGGGGGAAGCACAGATACGCAGTATTTT. It translates to CASDDGGGSTDTQYF.

The rearrangement joins TRBV5-1 to TRBJ1-4; the D is unclear. This CDR3 spans 16 amino acids. Per the germline V gene, CDR1 is SGHRS and CDR2 is YFSETQ. Trimming pared 4 bases from V and 2 bases from J, leaving 15 bases between. The CDR3 spells CASSRGNTGTNEKLFF. CDR3 DNA sequence: TGCGCCAGCAGCCGAGGAAACACGGGGACTAATGAAAAACTGTTTTTT.

The chain couples TRBV28 to TRBJ1-5; D is ambiguous. CDR1 and CDR2 from the germline V gene are MDHEN and SYDVKM. The CDR3 is 13 amino acids. The V gene lost 6 bases and the J gene lost 6 bases, with 12 bases spanning the gap. The CDR3, as DNA: TGTGCCAGCAGGGTGCTGGGTGGTCAGCCCCAGCATTTT. It encodes CASRVLGGQPQHF.

The genes are TRBV20-1 and TRBJ2-7; 9 bases line up with TRBD1. The J call may be mistaken, given a closer DNA end match to TRBJ2-5. The CDR3 sequence is 15 residues long. Germline assignment: CDR1 DFQATT and CDR2 SNEGSKA (reference sequence). The CDR3 loop is CSARARDRVQETQYF. DNA for the CDR3: TGCAGTGCTAGGGCCAGGGACAGGGTTCAAGAGACCCAGTACTTC.

Details on this clonotype: Its ends do not fully match the called genes, so a read error is possible. The chain recombines TRBV15 with TRBJ2-3, with D hard to call. This CDR3 is built from 13 residues. CDR1 is LNHNV and CDR2 is YYDKDF in the germline V gene (reference sequence). CDR3 sequence: CATSRDKADAQYF. CDR3 nucleotides: TGTGCCACCAGCAGAGATAAGGCAGATGCGCAGTATTTT.

This chain joins TRBV29-1 and TRBJ1-1; D is uncertain. Looked up from germline, CDR1 is SQVTM and CDR2 is ANQGSEA. V lost 5 bases and J lost 1, with 5 bases in between. The CDR3 is 11 amino acids. This CDR3 is CSVIRNTEAFF. CDR3 nucleotides: TGCAGCGTTATAAGGAACACTGAAGCTTTCTTT. Full variable domain (rest looked up from reference TRBV29-1 and TRBJ1-1): SAVISQKPSRDICQRGTSLTIQCQVDSQVTMMFWYRQQPGQSLTLIATANQGSEATYESGFVIDKFPISRPNLTFSTLTVSNMSPEDSSIYLCSVIRNTEAFFGQGTRLTVV.

This clonotype was counted between two and nine times. V and J are TRBV29-1 and TRBJ2-7, with D tentatively TRBD1 (8 bases). CDR1 and CDR2 from the germline V gene are SQVTM and ANQGSEA. The ends were cut back, 6 bases at V and 2 bases at J, with 26 bases in the middle. The CDR3 extends over 17 amino acids. The CDR3 nucleotides read TGCAGCGTAGAGGGGCCACAGGGGGGGACAGGACCCTACGAGCAGTACTTC. Protein: CSVEGPQGGTGPYEQYF.

J is TRBJ2-1 and V is TRBV20-1; D is unclear. The V and J ends lost 2 bases and 4 bases respectively, with 9 bases between them. Per the germline V gene, CDR1 is DFQATT and CDR2 is SNEGSKA (reference sequence). The CDR3 consists of 13 residues. CDR3: CSARRVGYNEQFF. CDR3 nucleotide sequence: TGCAGTGCTAGAAGAGTCGGGTACAATGAGCAGTTCTTC.

The rearrangement joins TRBV18 to TRBJ1-2, with D possibly TRBD1 on 5 matching bases. V gave up 5 bases and J gave up 8 bases, with 15 bases separating them. The CDR3 sequence is 13 residues long. Per the germline V gene, CDR1 is KGHSH and CDR2 is LQKENI. CDR3 sequence (DNA): TGTGCCAGCTCATCAGGAATACAGGACGGCTACACCTTC. This encodes CASSSGIQDGYTF.

CDR3 coding DNA: TGCAGTGCTAGAGAACAGAGGGTTTCCTACGAGCAGTACTTC. The encoded protein is CSAREQRVSYEQYF. The chain has TRBV20-1 and TRBJ2-7; a weak D match, TRBD2 (5 bases). V shed 0 bases and J shed 1 base, with 10 bases lying between them. The CDR3 runs to 14 residues. Germline values: CDR1 DFQATT, CDR2 SNEGSKA (reference sequence).

CDR3 residues: CASSAYTGTGIPYEQYF. The CDR3 DNA follows: TGTGCCAGCAGCGCCTACACCGGGACAGGGATTCCCTACGAGCAGTACTTC. The chain uses TRBV9 and TRBJ2-7; 9 bases are a match to TRBD1. The V gene's germline CDR1 is SGDLS and CDR2 YYNGEE. V lost 3 bases and J lost 2; bases outside the gene matches: 12. This CDR3 is 17 amino acids long.

This clonotype was found once. The rearrangement uses TRBV11-2 and TRBJ1-6; D not resolved. The germline gives CDR1 SGHAT, CDR2 FQNNGV. The CDR3 has 15 residues. Trimming took off 4 bases at V and 6 bases at J, with 13 bases between the two ends. The CDR3 sequence is CASSSLGRSNSPLHF. CDR3 nucleotide sequence: TGTGCCAGCAGCTCACTAGGACGGTCTAATTCACCCCTCCACTTT.

This clonotype was counted between two and nine times. This chain links TRBV20-1 with TRBJ2-3, with a possible D match to TRBD2 (5 bases). Germline CDR1 and CDR2: DFQATT and SNEGSKA (reference sequence). The CDR3 runs to 12 residues. This CDR3 reads CSDTGSTDTQYF. In DNA form, the CDR3 reads TGCAGCGACACGGGGTCCACAGATACGCAGTATTTT.

This clonotype was seen only a few times. This chain connects TRBV5-1 to TRBJ2-7; D gene unclear. This CDR3 is built from 14 residues. V lost 4 bases to trimming and J lost 1 base, with 12 bases between them. Germline CDR1 is SGHRS and CDR2 is YFSETQ. The CDR3 reads CASSPDYLSYEQYF. The CDR3 DNA reads TGCGCCAGCAGCCCAGATTACCTATCCTACGAGCAGTACTTC.

The chain employs TRBV9 and TRBJ1-1; TRBD1 might be the D (5 bases). Trimming stripped 3 bases from V and 1 base from J, with 7 bases between. This CDR3 has 13 residues. Germline-derived CDR1 and CDR2 are SGDLS and YYNGEE. For the CDR3, the DNA is TGTGCCAGCAGCGGGGACGGGAACACTGAAGCTTTCTTT. Protein: CASSGDGNTEAFF.

This chain joins TRBV7-3 and TRBJ2-1, with 7 bases lining up with TRBD1. V lost 2 bases, J lost 2 bases, and 3 bases stayed unmatched. The CDR3 length is 15 residues. CDR1 and CDR2 (germline): SGHTA, FQGTGA. The CDR3 region is CASSLQGETYNEQFF. The CDR3 nucleotides are TGTGCCAGCAGCTTACAGGGGGAGACCTACAATGAGCAGTTCTTC.

J is TRBJ2-5 and V is TRBV5-5, with a weak D call TRBD1 (6 bases). V dropped 6 bases and J dropped 5 bases, with 8 bases sitting between them. The CDR3 consists of 11 residues. Germline values: CDR1 SGHKS, CDR2 YYEKEE (reference sequence). The CDR3, as DNA: TGTGCCAGCACCAGGGGTGAGACCCAGTACTTC. It translates to CASTRGETQYF.

This clonotype showed up just a few times. V usage is TRBV12-3 or TRBV12-4 and J usage is TRBJ2-4; D remains unclear. The end of the DNA fits TRBJ2-7 better, so the J call may be wrong. The CDR3 is 16 residues long. The CDR3 nucleotides read TGTGCCAGCAGTTTAGTCGGCCTTCGCAAAGATAGCGAGCAGTACTTC. It codes for CASSLVGLRKDSEQYF.

There are many counts of this clonotype. CDR3 loop: CASSQDTSGRYEQFF. The CDR3 DNA is TGTGCCAGCAGCCAAGATACTAGCGGGAGGTATGAGCAGTTCTTC. The chain uses TRBV3-1 and TRBJ2-1; 12 bases are a match to TRBD2. This CDR3 is 15 amino acids long. V lost 0 bases to trimming and J lost 8 bases; unmatched junction nucleotides: 2. Looked up from germline, CDR1 is LGHDT and CDR2 is YNNKEL (reference sequence).